This T cell receptor (beta chain) was captured by sequencing in a study of T cells in Graves' hyperthyroidism and ophthalmopathy. About the research overall: Any treatment followed the collection of peripheral blood at initial diagnosis.

Study-level results: The majority of expanded thyroid clonotypes above 0.001 also appeared in blood.

The V gene's germline CDR1 is SNHLY and CDR2 FYNNEI. The V end was cut by 5 bases, the J end by 6 bases, with 19 bases between. The CDR3 is 15 residues long. Many counts were recorded for this clonotype. The antigen is undetermined. The investigators amplified TCR beta CDR3 regions from RNA transcripts. HTBI primers drove first-round RT-PCR of the TCR CDR3. A single record per CDR3 protein comes from TCRdb applying MiXCR to the multiplex PCR reads. The table includes nearly 750,000 distinct CDR3 sequences, roughly a third detected once. The chain employs TRBV2 and TRBJ1-2; D is perhaps TRBD1 (5 bases). Sequences were obtained from blood. The receptor's source is a woman aged 40 to 50 with Graves' hyperthyroidism. CDR3 sequence (DNA): TGTGCCAGCAGTCCGGGGACTTACGCGCAGCATGGCTACACCTTC. It specifies CASSPGTYAQHGYTF.